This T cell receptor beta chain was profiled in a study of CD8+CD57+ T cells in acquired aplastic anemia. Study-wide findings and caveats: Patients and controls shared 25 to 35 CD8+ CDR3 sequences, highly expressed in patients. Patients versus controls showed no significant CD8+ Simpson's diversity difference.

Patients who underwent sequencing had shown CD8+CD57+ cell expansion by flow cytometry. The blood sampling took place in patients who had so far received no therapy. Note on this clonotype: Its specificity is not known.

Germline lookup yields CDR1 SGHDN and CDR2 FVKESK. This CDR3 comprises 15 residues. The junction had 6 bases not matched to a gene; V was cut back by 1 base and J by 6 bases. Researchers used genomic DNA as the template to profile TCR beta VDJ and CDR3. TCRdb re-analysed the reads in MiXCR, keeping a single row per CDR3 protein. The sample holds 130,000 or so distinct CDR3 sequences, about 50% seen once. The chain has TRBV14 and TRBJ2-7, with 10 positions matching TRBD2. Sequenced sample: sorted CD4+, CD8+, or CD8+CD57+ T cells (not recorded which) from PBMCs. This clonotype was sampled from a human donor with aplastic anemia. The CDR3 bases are TGTGCCAGCAGCCAAGCAGCTAGCGGGAGAACCGAGCAGTACTTC. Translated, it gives CASSQAASGRTEQYF.